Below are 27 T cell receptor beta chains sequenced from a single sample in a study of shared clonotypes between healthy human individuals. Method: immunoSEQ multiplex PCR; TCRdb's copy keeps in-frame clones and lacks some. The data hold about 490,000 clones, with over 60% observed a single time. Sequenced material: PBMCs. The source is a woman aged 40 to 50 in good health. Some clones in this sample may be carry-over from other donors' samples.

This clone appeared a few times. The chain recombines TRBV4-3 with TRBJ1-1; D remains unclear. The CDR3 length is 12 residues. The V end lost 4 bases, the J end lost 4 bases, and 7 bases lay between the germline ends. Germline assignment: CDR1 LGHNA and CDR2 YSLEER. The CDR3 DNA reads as TGCGCCAGCAGCCTCCCCGGCACTGAAGCTTTCTTT. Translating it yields CASSLPGTEAFF.

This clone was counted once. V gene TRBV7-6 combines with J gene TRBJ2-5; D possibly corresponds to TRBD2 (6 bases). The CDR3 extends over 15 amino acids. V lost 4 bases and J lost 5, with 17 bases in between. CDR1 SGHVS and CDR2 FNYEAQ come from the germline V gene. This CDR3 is CASSSLLEGAETQYF. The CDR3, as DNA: TGTGCCAGCAGCTCCCTTCTGGAGGGAGCGGAGACCCAGTACTTC.

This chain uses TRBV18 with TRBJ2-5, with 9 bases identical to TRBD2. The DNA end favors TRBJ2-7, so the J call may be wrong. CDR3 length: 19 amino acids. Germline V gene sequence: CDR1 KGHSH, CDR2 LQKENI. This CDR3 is CASSSTSGTVGTSFHEQYF. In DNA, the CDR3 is TGTGCCAGCTCAAGTACTTCCGGGACAGTTGGGACTAGCTTTCACGAGCAGTACTTC.

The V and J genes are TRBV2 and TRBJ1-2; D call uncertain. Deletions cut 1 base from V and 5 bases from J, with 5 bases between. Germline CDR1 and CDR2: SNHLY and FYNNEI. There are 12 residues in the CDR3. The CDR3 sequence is CASSEDGYGYTF. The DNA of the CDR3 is TGTGCCAGCAGTGAAGACGGATATGGCTACACCTTC.

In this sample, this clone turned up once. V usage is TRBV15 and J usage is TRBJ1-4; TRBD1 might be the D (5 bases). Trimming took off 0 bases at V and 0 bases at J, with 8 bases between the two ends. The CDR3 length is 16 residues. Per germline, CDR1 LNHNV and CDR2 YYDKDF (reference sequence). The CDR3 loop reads CATSRDTDTTNEKLFF. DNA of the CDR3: TGTGCCACCAGCAGAGATACGGACACAACTAATGAAAAACTGTTTTTT. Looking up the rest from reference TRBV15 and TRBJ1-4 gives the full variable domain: DAMVIQNPRYQVTQFGKPVTLSCSQTLNHNVMYWYQQKSSQAPKLLFHYYDKDFNNEADTPDNFQSRRPNTSFCFLDIRSPGLGDTAMYLCATSRDTDTTNEKLFFGSGTQLSVL.

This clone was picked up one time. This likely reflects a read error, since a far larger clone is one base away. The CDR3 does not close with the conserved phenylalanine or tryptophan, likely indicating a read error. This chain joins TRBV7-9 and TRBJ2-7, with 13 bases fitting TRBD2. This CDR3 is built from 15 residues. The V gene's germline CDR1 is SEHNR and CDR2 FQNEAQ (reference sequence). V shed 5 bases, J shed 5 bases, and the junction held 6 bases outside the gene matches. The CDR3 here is CASSTRTSGSDEQYL. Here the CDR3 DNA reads TGTGCCAGCAGCACCCGGACTAGCGGGAGCGACGAGCAGTACCTC.

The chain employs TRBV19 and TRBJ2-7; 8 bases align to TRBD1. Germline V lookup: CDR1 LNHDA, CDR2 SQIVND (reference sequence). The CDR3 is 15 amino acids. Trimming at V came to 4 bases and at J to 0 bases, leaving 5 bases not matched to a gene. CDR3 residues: CASSKGQGGSYEQYF. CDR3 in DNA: TGTGCCAGTAGTAAAGGACAGGGTGGCTCCTACGAGCAGTACTTC.

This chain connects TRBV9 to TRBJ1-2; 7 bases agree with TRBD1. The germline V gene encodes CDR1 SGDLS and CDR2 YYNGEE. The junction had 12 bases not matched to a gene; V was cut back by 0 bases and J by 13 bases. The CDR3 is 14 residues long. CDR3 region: CASSVAWDSRGCTF. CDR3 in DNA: TGTGCCAGCAGCGTAGCATGGGACAGTCGAGGGTGCACCTTC.

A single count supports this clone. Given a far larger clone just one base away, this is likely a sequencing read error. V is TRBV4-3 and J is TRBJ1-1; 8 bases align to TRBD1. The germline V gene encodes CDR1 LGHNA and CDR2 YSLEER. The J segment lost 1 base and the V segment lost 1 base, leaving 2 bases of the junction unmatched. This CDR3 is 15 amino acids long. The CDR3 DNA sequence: TGCGCCAGCAGCCAAGGGGGACAGGAGAACACTGAAGCTTTCTTT. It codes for CASSQGGQENTEAFF.

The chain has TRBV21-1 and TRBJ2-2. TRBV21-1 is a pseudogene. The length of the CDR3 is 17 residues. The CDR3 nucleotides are TGTGCCAGCAGCAAAACCACACCAAGGCCGAACACCGGGGAGCTGTTTTTT. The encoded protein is CASSKTTPRPNTGELFF.

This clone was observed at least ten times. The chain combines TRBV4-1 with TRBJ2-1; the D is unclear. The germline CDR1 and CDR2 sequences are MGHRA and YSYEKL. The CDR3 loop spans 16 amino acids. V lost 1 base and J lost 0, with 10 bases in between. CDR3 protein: CASSQVNLVSYNEQFF. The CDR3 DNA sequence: TGCGCCAGCAGCCAAGTGAACCTAGTCTCCTACAATGAGCAGTTCTTC.

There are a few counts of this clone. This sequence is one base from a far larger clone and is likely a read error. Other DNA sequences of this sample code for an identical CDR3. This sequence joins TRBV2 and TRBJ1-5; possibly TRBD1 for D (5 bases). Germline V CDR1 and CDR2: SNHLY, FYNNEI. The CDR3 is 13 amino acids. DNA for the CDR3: TGCGCCAGCAAGAGGGACAGCAATCAGCCCCAGCATTTT. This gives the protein CASKRDSNQPQHF.

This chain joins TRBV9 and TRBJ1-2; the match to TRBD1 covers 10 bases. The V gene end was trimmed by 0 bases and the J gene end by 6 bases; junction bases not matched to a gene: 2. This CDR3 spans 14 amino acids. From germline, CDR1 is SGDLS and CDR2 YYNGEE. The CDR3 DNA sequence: TGTGCCAGCAGCGTAGGTGGACAGGGGGATGGCTACACCTTC. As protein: CASSVGGQGDGYTF.

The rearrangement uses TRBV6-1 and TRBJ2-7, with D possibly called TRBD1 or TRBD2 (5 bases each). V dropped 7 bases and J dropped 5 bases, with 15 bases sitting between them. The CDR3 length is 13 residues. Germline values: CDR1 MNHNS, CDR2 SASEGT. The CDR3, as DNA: TGTGCCAGCACAGTTCTGGGGGTAAACGAGCAGTACTTC. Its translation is CASTVLGVNEQYF.

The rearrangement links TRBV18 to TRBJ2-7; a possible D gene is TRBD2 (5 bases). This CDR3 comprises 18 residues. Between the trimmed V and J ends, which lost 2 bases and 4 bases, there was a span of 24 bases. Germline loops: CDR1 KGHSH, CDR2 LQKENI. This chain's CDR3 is CASSPSTVPRLAAYEQYF. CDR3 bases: TGTGCCAGCTCACCATCTACGGTGCCCCGGCTAGCCGCTTACGAGCAGTACTTC.

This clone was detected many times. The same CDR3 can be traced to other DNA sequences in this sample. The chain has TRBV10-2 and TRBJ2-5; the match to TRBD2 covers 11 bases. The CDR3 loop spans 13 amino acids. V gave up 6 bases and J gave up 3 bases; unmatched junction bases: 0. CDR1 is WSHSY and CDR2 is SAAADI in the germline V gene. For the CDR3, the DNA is TGCGCCAGCAGGACTAGCGGGGAAGAGACCCAGTACTTC. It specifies CASRTSGEETQYF.

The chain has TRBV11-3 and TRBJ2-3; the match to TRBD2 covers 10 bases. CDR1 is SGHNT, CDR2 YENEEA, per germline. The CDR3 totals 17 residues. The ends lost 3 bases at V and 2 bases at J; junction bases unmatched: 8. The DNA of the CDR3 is TGTGCCAGCAGCTTCCGTCTAGCGGGAGAGGACACAGATACGCAGTATTTT. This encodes CASSFRLAGEDTDTQYF.

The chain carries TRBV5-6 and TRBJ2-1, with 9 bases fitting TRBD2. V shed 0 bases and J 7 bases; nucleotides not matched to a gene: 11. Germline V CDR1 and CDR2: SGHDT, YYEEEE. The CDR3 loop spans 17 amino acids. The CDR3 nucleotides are TGTGCCAGCAGCTTGGGAAAAAGCGGGAGGATCCGGAATGAGCAGTTCTTC. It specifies CASSLGKSGRIRNEQFF.

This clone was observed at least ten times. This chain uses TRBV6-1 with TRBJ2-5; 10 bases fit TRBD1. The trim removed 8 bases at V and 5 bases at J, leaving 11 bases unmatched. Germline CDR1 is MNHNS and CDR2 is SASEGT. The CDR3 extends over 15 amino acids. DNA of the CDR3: TGTGCCAGCTTTAGAGACAGGGGGCGGTGGGAGACCCAGTACTTC. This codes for CASFRDRGRWETQYF.

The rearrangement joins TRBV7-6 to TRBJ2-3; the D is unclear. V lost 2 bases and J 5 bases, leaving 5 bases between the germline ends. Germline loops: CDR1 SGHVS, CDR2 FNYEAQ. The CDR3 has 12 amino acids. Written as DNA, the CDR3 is TGTGCCAGCAGCTTATTACGAGATACGCAGTATTTT. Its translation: CASSLLRDTQYF.

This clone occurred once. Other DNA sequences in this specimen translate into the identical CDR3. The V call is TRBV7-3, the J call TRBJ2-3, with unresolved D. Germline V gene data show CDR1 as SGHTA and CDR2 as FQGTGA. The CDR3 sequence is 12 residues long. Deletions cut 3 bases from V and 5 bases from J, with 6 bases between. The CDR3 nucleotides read TGTGCCAGCAGCTTCTCAGGAGATACGCAGTATTTT. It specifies CASSFSGDTQYF.

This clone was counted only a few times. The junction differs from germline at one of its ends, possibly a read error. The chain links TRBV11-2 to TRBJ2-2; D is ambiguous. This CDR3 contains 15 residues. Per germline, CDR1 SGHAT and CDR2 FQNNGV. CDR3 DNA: TGTGCCAGCAGCGTAGACGAGTACTTCTCCGGGGAGCTGTTTTTT. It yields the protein CASSVDEYFSGELFF.

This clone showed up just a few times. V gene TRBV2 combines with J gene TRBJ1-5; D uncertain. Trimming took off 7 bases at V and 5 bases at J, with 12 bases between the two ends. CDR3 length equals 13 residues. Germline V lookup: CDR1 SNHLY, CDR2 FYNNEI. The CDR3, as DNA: TGTGCCAGCACCCCGGGGATCGATCAGCCCCAGCATTTT. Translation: CASTPGIDQPQHF. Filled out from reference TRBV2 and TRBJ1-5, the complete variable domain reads EPEVTQTPSHQVTQMGQEVILRCVPISNHLYFYWYRQILGQKVEFLVSFYNNEISEKSEIFDDQFSVERPDGSNFTLKIRSTKLEDSAMYFCASTPGIDQPQHFGDGTRLSIL.

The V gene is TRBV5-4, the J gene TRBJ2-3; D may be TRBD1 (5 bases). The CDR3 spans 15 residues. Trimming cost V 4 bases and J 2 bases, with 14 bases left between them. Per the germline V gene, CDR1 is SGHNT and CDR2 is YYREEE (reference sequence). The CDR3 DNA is TGTGCCAGCAGCGGGTCACAGGCATCCACAGATACGCAGTATTTT. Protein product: CASSGSQASTDTQYF.

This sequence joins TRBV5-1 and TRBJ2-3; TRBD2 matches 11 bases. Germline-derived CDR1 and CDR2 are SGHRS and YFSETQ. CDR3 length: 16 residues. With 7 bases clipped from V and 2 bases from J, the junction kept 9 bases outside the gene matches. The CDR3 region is CASRPGTSGYTDTQYF. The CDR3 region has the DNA TGCGCCAGCCGTCCCGGGACTAGCGGCTACACAGATACGCAGTATTTT.

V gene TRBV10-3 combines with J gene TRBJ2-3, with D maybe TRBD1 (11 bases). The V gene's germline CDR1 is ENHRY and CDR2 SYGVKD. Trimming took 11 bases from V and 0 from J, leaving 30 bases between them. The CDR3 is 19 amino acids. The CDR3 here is CAARDRGRTSGESTDTQYF. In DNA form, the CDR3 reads TGTGCCGCAAGGGACAGGGGGAGGACTAGCGGAGAAAGCACAGATACGCAGTATTTT.

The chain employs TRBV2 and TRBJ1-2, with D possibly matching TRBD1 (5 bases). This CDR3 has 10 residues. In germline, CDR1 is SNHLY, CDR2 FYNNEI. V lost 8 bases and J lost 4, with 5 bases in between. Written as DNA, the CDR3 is TGTGCCAGCCAGGGCTATGGCTACACCTTC. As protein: CASQGYGYTF.